The 28 T cell receptor beta chains given below trace back to one sample, sequenced in a study of blood T cell repertoires in COVID-19. The assay was immunoSEQ multiplex PCR, and TCRdb's table has in-frame clones only and misses some. The sample yields 220,000 or so clones, around 83% seen once. The sequencing input was peripheral blood. Every receptor here comes from a woman aged 45-59 years with COVID-19, enrolled during active disease.

The rearrangement uses TRBV7-3 and TRBJ2-3, with TRBD2 matching 7 bases. Unmatched junction bases numbered 7, after V lost 3 bases and J lost 1 base. The CDR3 spans 16 residues. Germline values: CDR1 SGHTA, CDR2 FQGTGA. The CDR3 region is CASSFSIAGGTDTQYF. The DNA of the CDR3 is TGTGCCAGCAGCTTCTCCATCGCGGGGGGCACAGATACGCAGTATTTT. Drawing the rest from reference TRBV7-3 and TRBJ2-3, the complete variable domain is GAGVSQTPSNKVTEKGKYVELRCDPISGHTALYWYRQSLGQGPEFLIYFQGTGAADDSGLPNDRFFAVRPEGSVSTLKIQRTERGDSAVYLCASSFSIAGGTDTQYFGPGTRLTVL.

This clone appeared a few times. V gene TRBV28 combines with J gene TRBJ1-5; TRBD1 agrees at 10 bases. There are 15 residues in the CDR3. Germline assignment: CDR1 MDHEN and CDR2 SYDVKM. V lost 8 bases and J lost 9; bases outside the gene matches: 13. CDR3 region: CASGPGTGVSRPQHF. CDR3 coding DNA: TGTGCCAGCGGGCCCGGGACAGGGGTTAGTAGGCCCCAGCATTTT.

The chain has TRBV5-3 and TRBJ1-6, with 10 bases fitting TRBD1. TRBV5-3 is known as an ORF, though its function is uncertain. J lost 7 bases, V lost 3 bases, and 10 bases had no gene match. CDR3 length: 17 amino acids. The CDR3 sequence is CARSSACRTGGNSPLHF. The CDR3, as DNA: TGTGCCAGAAGCTCAGCATGCAGGACAGGGGGAAATTCACCCCTCCACTTT.

The sample holds many counts of this clone. The V gene is TRBV6-4, the J gene TRBJ2-7; D is ambiguous. Germline-derived CDR1 and CDR2 are MRHNA and SNTAGT. The V and J ends lost 6 bases and 2 bases respectively, with 11 bases between them. There are 13 residues in the CDR3. For the CDR3, the DNA is TGTGCCAGCAGGCGCTCCATCACCTACGAGCAGTACTTC. It translates to CASRRSITYEQYF.

The chain links TRBV7-8 to TRBJ2-1; D possibly corresponds to TRBD1 (6 bases). CDR1 and CDR2 from the germline V gene are SGHVS and FQNEAQ. V lost 5 bases, J lost 7 bases, and 18 bases lay in between. The CDR3 consists of 15 residues. The CDR3 region has the DNA TGTGCCAGCAGCCGACTAAGCCGAGGACAGAATGAGCAGTTCTTC. Translating it yields CASSRLSRGQNEQFF. Full variable domain (remainder filled in from reference TRBV7-8 and TRBJ2-1): GAGVSQSPRYKVAKRGQDVALRCDPISGHVSLFWYQQALGQGPEFLTYFQNEAQLDKSGLPSDRFFAERPEGSVSTLKIQRTQQEDSAVYLCASSRLSRGQNEQFFGPGTRLTVL.

A single count supports this clone. The V call is TRBV28, the J call TRBJ2-6; D is ambiguous. Germline V CDR1 and CDR2: MDHEN, SYDVKM. Trimming shortened V by 4 bases and J by 1 base, and 8 bases separated the two germline ends. This CDR3 has 15 amino acids. The CDR3 DNA sequence: TGTGCCAGCAGTTCCCCCGGTTCTGGGGCCAACGTCCTGACTTTC. It yields the protein CASSSPGSGANVLTF.

V gene TRBV21-1 combines with J gene TRBJ2-4; whether TRBD2, the table's D call, matches the DNA was not checked. TRBV21-1 has pseudogene status. This CDR3 is 17 amino acids long. The CDR3 nucleotides are TGTGCCAGCAAGCCAGCGGGGGGCTTCCCAGCCAAAAACATTCAGTACTTC. The encoded protein is CASKPAGGFPAKNIQYF.

The chain uses TRBV3-1 (or the pseudogene TRBV3-2) and TRBJ2-7, with D hard to call. V lost 6 bases and J lost 6, with 15 bases in between. CDR1 LGHDT and CDR2 YNNKEL come from the germline V gene (reference sequence). The CDR3 spans 13 residues. CDR3 in amino acids: CASSPRLFSEQYF. CDR3 DNA: TGTGCCAGCAGTCCCCGTCTCTTTAGCGAGCAGTACTTC.

This chain connects TRBV4-1 to TRBJ1-1, with TRBD1 as a possible D gene (5 bases). Trimming took 2 bases from V and 4 from J, leaving 11 bases between them. The CDR3 loop spans 14 amino acids. The germline V gene has CDR1 MGHRA and CDR2 YSYEKL. Here the CDR3 reads CASSQMWGVTEAFF. In DNA form, the CDR3 reads TGCGCCAGCAGCCAAATGTGGGGGGTCACTGAAGCTTTCTTT.

CDR3 residues: CASSPSDRDYGYTF. The CDR3 DNA reads TGCGCCAGCAGCCCTTCGGACAGGGACTATGGCTACACCTTC. The gene calls are TRBV5-1 and TRBJ1-2, with TRBD1 identical over 8 bases. The CDR3 spans 14 residues. Trimming took 4 bases from V and 3 from J; bases not matched to a gene: 5. Germline CDR1 reads SGHRS; CDR2 reads YFSETQ. Together with reference TRBV5-1 and TRBJ1-2, the CDR3 gives the full variable domain: KAGVTQTPRYLIKTRGQQVTLSCSPISGHRSVSWYQQTPGQGLQFLFEYFSETQRNKGNFPGRFSGRQFSNSRSEMNVSTLELGDSALYLCASSPSDRDYGYTFGSGTRLTVV.

The chain carries TRBV10-1 and TRBJ1-1; a weak D match, TRBD1 (6 bases). Germline values: CDR1 WNHNN, CDR2 SYGVQD (reference sequence). The CDR3 length is 13 residues. Trimming removed 6 bases at V and 0 bases at J, with 8 bases between. CDR3 residues: CASRGQLNTEAFF. The CDR3 coding sequence is TGCGCCAGCAGAGGACAGCTGAACACTGAAGCTTTCTTT.

The chain recombines TRBV6-5 with TRBJ2-1, with D perhaps matching TRBD2 (5 bases). The CDR3 extends over 13 amino acids. Germline V CDR1 and CDR2: MNHEY, SVGAGI. V lost 6 bases to trimming and J lost 9 bases, with 15 bases between them. CDR3 DNA sequence: TGTGCCAGCAGGGAGCGAGGGAATGGTGAGCAGTTCTTC. It is translated as CASRERGNGEQFF.

The chain is built from TRBV4-1 and TRBJ2-5; weak D call: TRBD2 (6 bases). This CDR3 has 16 amino acids. The V end was cut by 4 bases, the J end by 4 bases, with 19 bases between. Germline V gene data show CDR1 as MGHRA and CDR2 as YSYEKL. The CDR3 region has the DNA TGCGCCAGCAGCCTCCTGACGGGGGTTCCGCCAGAGACCCAGTACTTC. Its translation is CASSLLTGVPPETQYF.

This clone has a handful of counts. The chain joins TRBV5-6 to TRBJ1-1; maybe TRBD1 (5 bases). Trimming shortened V by 2 bases and J by 4 bases, and 6 bases separated the two germline ends. This CDR3 has 12 amino acids. Germline V gene data show CDR1 as SGHDT and CDR2 as YYEEEE. The CDR3 DNA is TGTGCCAGCAGCTTCGGGGGCACTGAAGCTTTCTTT. Protein sequence: CASSFGGTEAFF. The complete variable domain, with remaining parts taken from reference TRBV5-6 and TRBJ1-1, reads DAGVTQSPTHLIKTRGQQVTLRCSPKSGHDTVSWYQQALGQGPQFIFQYYEEEERQRGNFPDRFSGHQFPNYSSELNVNALLLGDSALYLCASSFGGTEAFFGQGTRLTVV.

This sequence joins TRBV5-6 and TRBJ1-5; TRBD1 aligns across 8 bases. CDR1 and CDR2 from the germline V gene are SGHDT and YYEEEE. Trimming removed 0 bases from V and 2 bases from J; junction bases left unmatched: 1. The CDR3 has 15 residues. CDR3 amino acids: CASSLDRGGNQPQHF. For the CDR3, the DNA is TGTGCCAGCAGCTTGGACAGGGGGGGCAATCAGCCCCAGCATTTT. The entire variable domain, with the rest obtained from reference TRBV5-6 and TRBJ1-5, is as follows: DAGVTQSPTHLIKTRGQQVTLRCSPKSGHDTVSWYQQALGQGPQFIFQYYEEEERQRGNFPDRFSGHQFPNYSSELNVNALLLGDSALYLCASSLDRGGNQPQHFGDGTRLSIL.

This clone was seen only a few times. This rearrangement joins TRBV10-1 to TRBJ2-1, with 9 nucleotides matching TRBD1. Germline values: CDR1 WNHNN, CDR2 SYGVQD (reference sequence). The CDR3 contains 18 residues. The V gene end was trimmed by 5 bases and the J gene end by 10 bases; junction bases not matched to a gene: 21. CDR3 sequence reads: CASSPVSGVGTGRKEQFF. CDR3 DNA sequence: TGCGCCAGCAGTCCGGTCTCGGGTGTCGGGACAGGGAGGAAAGAGCAGTTCTTC.

The chain is built from TRBV10-3 and TRBJ1-5; weak D call: TRBD1 (6 bases). V was cut by 6 bases and J by 5 bases, with 11 bases left in between. CDR3 length: 13 amino acids. Germline loops: CDR1 ENHRY, CDR2 SYGVKD. The CDR3 DNA is TGTGCCATCAGCCGGGACAAAGATCAGCCCCAGCATTTT. It yields the protein CAISRDKDQPQHF.

The chain employs TRBV6-1 and TRBJ2-3; possibly TRBD2 for D (6 bases). The germline V gene has CDR1 MNHNS and CDR2 SASEGT. V was pared by 5 bases and J by 3 bases, with 9 bases between. The CDR3 contains 13 residues. The CDR3 coding sequence is TGTGCCAGCAGTTTCGGACTAACAGATACGCAGTATTTT. Translated, it gives CASSFGLTDTQYF.

This chain uses TRBV9 with TRBJ1-4; D not resolved. The V end was cut by 4 bases, the J end by 8 bases, with 12 bases between. This CDR3 has 13 residues. Germline loops: CDR1 SGDLS, CDR2 YYNGEE. The CDR3 loop reads CASSPRLGEKLFF. CDR3 sequence (DNA): TGTGCCAGCAGCCCTCGATTGGGCGAAAAACTGTTTTTT.

The CDR3 spells CASSRGQQETQYF. The CDR3 DNA is TGTGCCAGCAGCCGGGGACAGCAAGAGACCCAGTACTTC. The chain recombines TRBV19 with TRBJ2-5; TRBD1 agrees at 7 bases. This CDR3 is 13 amino acids long. Germline V CDR1 and CDR2: LNHDA, SQIVND (reference sequence). Trimming removed 9 bases from V and 2 bases from J; junction bases left unmatched: 6.

In this sample, this clone turned up once. J is TRBJ1-2 and V is TRBV6-5; D not resolved. V lost 8 bases, J lost 9 bases, and 16 bases lay in between. The length of the CDR3 is 12 residues. In germline, CDR1 is MNHEY, CDR2 SVGAGI. CDR3 nucleotides: TGTGCCAGCTCCCAGCGGGGAAGAAGCTACACCTTC. It codes for CASSQRGRSYTF.

The rearrangement uses TRBV29-1 and TRBJ1-2; D might be TRBD1 (6 bases). V lost 1 base and J 4 bases, leaving 13 bases between the germline ends. The CDR3 covers 14 residues. CDR1 is SQVTM, CDR2 ANQGSEA, per germline. The CDR3 is CSVEGGGGRYGYTF. Here the CDR3 DNA reads TGCAGCGTTGAAGGGGGAGGGGGTCGCTATGGCTACACCTTC.

This clone was recorded once. The gene calls are TRBV12-3 or TRBV12-4 and TRBJ1-1; 7 bases align to TRBD1. CDR3 length: 12 residues. The V and J ends lost 8 bases and 7 bases, in that order; junction bases with no gene match: 7. The CDR3 region has the DNA TGTGCCAGCTGGACAGGAGGAAATGAAGCTTTCTTT. The encoded protein is CASWTGGNEAFF.

The chain employs TRBV28 and TRBJ1-1; 7 positions match TRBD1. The length of the CDR3 is 16 residues. Germline V lookup: CDR1 MDHEN, CDR2 SYDVKM. V shed 3 bases and J 4 bases; nucleotides not matched to a gene: 11. The CDR3 protein is CASSFVMDRRSTEAFF. CDR3 DNA sequence: TGTGCCAGCAGTTTCGTGATGGACAGGCGGAGCACTGAAGCTTTCTTT. Full variable domain (missing parts from reference TRBV28 and TRBJ1-1): DVKVTQSSRYLVKRTGEKVFLECVQDMDHENMFWYRQDPGLGLRLIYFSYDVKMKEKGDIPEGYSVSREKKERFSLILESASTNQTSMYLCASSFVMDRRSTEAFFGQGTRLTVV.

V is TRBV11-2 and J is TRBJ2-7; the D is unclear. Trimming shortened V by 4 bases and J by 5 bases, and 15 bases separated the two germline ends. CDR3 length: 14 amino acids. CDR1 and CDR2 (germline): SGHAT, FQNNGV. CDR3 sequence (DNA): TGTGCCAGCAGCTACTCCCATCCCTCGGACGAGCAGTACGTC. Translating it yields CASSYSHPSDEQYV.

The chain is built from TRBV11-2 and TRBJ2-1, with 7 bases lining up with TRBD2. The germline V gene encodes CDR1 SGHAT and CDR2 FQNNGV. The CDR3 consists of 17 residues. Trimming took 1 base from V and 7 from J; bases not matched to a gene: 13. The CDR3 region is CASSLGRLAEVENEQFF. The CDR3 DNA follows: TGTGCCAGCAGCTTAGGGCGACTAGCTGAAGTTGAAAATGAGCAGTTCTTC.

The rearrangement links TRBV4-1 to TRBJ1-2; 8 nucleotides match TRBD1. Germline V lookup: CDR1 MGHRA, CDR2 YSYEKL. The trim removed 1 base at V and 6 bases at J, leaving 13 bases unmatched. This CDR3 spans 17 amino acids. The CDR3: CASSQVQTSRGQDGYTF. Here the CDR3 DNA reads TGCGCCAGCAGCCAAGTCCAAACATCCAGGGGGCAGGATGGCTACACCTTC.

The gene calls are TRBV27 and TRBJ1-4; no clear D. The CDR3 has 13 residues. With 2 bases removed from V and 5 bases from J, the gap between germline ends came to 6 bases. Looked up from germline, CDR1 is MNHEY and CDR2 is SMNVEV (reference sequence). The CDR3 loop reads CASSLRENEKLFF. The CDR3 DNA is TGTGCCAGCAGTTTAAGAGAAAATGAAAAACTGTTTTTT.